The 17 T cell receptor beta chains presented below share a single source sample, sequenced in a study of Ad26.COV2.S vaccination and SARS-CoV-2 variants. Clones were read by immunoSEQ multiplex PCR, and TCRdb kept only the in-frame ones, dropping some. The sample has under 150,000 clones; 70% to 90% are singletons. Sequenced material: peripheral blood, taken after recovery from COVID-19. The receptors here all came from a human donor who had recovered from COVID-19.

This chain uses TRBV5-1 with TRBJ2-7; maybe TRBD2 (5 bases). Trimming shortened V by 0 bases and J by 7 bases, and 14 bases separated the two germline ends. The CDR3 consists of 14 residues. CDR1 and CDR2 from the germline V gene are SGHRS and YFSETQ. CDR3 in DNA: TGCGCCAGCAGCTTGGCCGCTAGCCGTCGTGAGCAGTACTTC. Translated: CASSLAASRREQYF.

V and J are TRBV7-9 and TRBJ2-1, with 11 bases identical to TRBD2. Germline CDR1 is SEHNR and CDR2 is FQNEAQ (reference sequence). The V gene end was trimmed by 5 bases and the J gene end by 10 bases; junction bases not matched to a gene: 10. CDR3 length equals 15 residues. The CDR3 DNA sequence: TGTGCCAGCAGCACCCCTAGCGGGGGGCCTTTGGAGCAGTTCTTC. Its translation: CASSTPSGGPLEQFF.

CDR3 nucleotide sequence: TGCGCCAGCAGCTTGGACAGGGACAACGATTTGTACTACAATGAGCAGTTCTTC. Translated: CASSLDRDNDLYYNEQFF. This chain connects TRBV5-1 to TRBJ2-1; D is perhaps TRBD1 (6 bases). Germline CDR1 is SGHRS and CDR2 is YFSETQ. Trimming pared 0 bases from V and 3 bases from J, leaving 19 bases between. The CDR3 runs to 18 residues.

The CDR3 DNA reads as TGTGCCAGCTCACTGCTAACAACTAGCGGGGGGCCCGCAGATACGCAGTATTTT. Encoded protein: CASSLLTTSGGPADTQYF. The gene calls are TRBV18 and TRBJ2-3; 12 bases align to TRBD2. Per the germline V gene, CDR1 is KGHSH and CDR2 is LQKENI. V shed 4 bases and J 4 bases; nucleotides not matched to a gene: 12. This CDR3 is 18 amino acids long.

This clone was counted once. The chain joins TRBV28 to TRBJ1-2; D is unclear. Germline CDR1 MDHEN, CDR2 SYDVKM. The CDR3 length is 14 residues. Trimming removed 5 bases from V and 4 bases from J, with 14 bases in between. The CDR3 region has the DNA TGTGCCAGCAGTGCTCCTTTTTCGAGCTATGGCTACACCTTC. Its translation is CASSAPFSSYGYTF.

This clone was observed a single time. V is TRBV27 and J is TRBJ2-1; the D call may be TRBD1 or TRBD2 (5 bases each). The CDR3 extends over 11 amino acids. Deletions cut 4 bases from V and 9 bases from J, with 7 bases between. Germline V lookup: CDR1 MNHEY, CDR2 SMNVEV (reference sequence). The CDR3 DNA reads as TGTGCCAGCAGTTCAGGGACTGAGCAGTTCTTC. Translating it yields CASSSGTEQFF.

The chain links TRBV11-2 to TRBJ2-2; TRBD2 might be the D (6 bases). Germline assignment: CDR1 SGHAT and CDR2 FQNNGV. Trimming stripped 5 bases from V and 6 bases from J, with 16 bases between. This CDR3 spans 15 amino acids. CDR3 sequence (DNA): TGTGCCAGCAGCCCCCTCCGGGGGACTCCCGGGGAGCTGTTTTTT. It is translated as CASSPLRGTPGELFF. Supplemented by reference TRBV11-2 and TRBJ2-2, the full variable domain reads EAGVAQSPRYKIIEKRQSVAFWCNPISGHATLYWYQQILGQGPKLLIQFQNNGVVDDSQLPKDRFSAERLKGVDSTLKIQPAKLEDSAVYLCASSPLRGTPGELFFGEGSRLTVL.

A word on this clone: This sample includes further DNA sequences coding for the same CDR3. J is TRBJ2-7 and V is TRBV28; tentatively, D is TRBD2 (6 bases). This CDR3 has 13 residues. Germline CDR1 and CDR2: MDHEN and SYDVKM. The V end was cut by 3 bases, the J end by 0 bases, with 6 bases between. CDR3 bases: TGTGCCAGCAGTTTCGGGGGCTCCTACGAGCAGTACTTC. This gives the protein CASSFGGSYEQYF.

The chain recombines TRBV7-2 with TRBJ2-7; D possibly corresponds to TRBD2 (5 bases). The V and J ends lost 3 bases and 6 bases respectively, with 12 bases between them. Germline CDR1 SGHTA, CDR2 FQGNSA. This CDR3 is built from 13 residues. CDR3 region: CASSLGLSGEQYF. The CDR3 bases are TGTGCCAGCAGCTTGGGCCTAAGCGGCGAGCAGTACTTC.

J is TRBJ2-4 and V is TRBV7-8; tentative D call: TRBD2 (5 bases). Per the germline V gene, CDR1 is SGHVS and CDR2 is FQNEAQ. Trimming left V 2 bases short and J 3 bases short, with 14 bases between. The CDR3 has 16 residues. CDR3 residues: CASSLSSNGLKNIQYF. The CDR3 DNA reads TGTGCCAGCAGCTTATCGTCAAACGGACTCAAAAACATTCAGTACTTC.

CDR3 residues: CASSPQTGYEQYF. In nucleotides, the CDR3 is TGTGCCAGCTCACCACAAACAGGGTACGAGCAGTACTTC. The J gene is TRBJ2-7, the V gene TRBV18; D is possibly TRBD1 (6 bases). Germline loops: CDR1 KGHSH, CDR2 LQKENI. CDR3 length: 13 residues. The ends were cut back, 1 base at V and 4 bases at J, with 8 bases in the middle.

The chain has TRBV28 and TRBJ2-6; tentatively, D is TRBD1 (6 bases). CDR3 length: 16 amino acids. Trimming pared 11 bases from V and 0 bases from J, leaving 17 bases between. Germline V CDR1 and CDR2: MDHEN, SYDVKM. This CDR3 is CAGGPDRTSGANVLTF. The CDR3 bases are TGTGCCGGCGGCCCAGACAGGACCTCTGGGGCCAACGTCCTGACTTTC.

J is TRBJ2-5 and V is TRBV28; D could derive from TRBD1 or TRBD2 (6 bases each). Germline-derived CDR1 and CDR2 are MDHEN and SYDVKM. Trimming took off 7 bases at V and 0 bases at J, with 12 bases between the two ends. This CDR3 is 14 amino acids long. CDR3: CASIGGPYQETQYF. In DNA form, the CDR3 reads TGTGCCAGCATCGGGGGCCCGTACCAAGAGACCCAGTACTTC.

The CDR3 DNA is TGTGCCAGCAGTCCCGACAGTAGCAATCAGCCCCAGCATTTT. Translated: CASSPDSSNQPQHF. The chain recombines TRBV6-6 with TRBJ1-5, with a weak D call TRBD1 (5 bases). Germline CDR1 is MNHNY and CDR2 is SVGAGI (reference sequence). This CDR3 spans 14 amino acids. The V and J ends lost 5 bases and 0 bases respectively, with 8 bases between them.

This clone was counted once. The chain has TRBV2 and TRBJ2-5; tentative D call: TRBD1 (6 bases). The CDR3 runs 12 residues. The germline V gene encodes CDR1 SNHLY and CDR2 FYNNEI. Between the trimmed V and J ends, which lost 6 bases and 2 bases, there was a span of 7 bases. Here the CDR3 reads CASRGQQETQYF. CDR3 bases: TGTGCCAGCAGAGGACAGCAAGAGACCCAGTACTTC.

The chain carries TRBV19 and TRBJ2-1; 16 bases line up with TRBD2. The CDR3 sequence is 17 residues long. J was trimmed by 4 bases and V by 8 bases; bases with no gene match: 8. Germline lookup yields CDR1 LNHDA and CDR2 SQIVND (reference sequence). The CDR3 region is CASAGTSGGALYNEQFF. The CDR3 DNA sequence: TGTGCCAGTGCTGGGACTAGCGGGGGGGCCTTGTACAATGAGCAGTTCTTC.

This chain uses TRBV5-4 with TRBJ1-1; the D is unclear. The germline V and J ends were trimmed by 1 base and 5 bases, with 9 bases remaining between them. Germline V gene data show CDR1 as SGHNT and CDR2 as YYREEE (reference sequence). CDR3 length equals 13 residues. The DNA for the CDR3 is TGTGCCAGCAGCTTGACGGAGGGAACTGAAGCTTTCTTT. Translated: CASSLTEGTEAFF.